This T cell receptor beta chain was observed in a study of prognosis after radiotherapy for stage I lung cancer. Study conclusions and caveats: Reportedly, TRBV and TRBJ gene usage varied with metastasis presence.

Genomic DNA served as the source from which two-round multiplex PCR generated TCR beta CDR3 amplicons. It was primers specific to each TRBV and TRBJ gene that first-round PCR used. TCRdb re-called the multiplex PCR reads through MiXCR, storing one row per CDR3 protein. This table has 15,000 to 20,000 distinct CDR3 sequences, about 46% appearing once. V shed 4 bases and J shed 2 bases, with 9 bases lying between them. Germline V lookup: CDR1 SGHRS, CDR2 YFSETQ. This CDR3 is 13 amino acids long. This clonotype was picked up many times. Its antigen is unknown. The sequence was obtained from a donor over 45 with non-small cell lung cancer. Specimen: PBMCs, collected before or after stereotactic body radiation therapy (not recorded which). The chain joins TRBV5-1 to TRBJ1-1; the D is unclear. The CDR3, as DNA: TGCGCCAGCAGCGTGCACTTAAACACTGAAGCTTTCTTT. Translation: CASSVHLNTEAFF.